Listed below are T cell receptor beta chains from one sample, sequenced in a study of response to subunit inactivated influenza vaccine. TCRdb fed the RT-PCR reads into MiXCR, producing one record per CDR3 protein. The repertoire holds around 650,000 distinct CDR3 sequences, with approximately 14% as singletons. Here the sequenced sample was PBMCs from blood, taken roughly 12 days after vaccination. The source of these receptors is a man between 50 and 59 years old who received an inactivated influenza vaccine. The CDR3 runs from the conserved cysteine through the conserved F or W. Fields, in order: V gene, J gene, clone size, CDR3 protein. Size values are once, few and many counts, or a class for expanded clones, and some rows have none.

v_call: TRBV9; j_call: TRBJ2-2; clone_size: few; cdr3_aa: CASSVEAGFTGELFF
v_call: TRBV18; j_call: TRBJ1-4; clone_size: NA; cdr3_aa: CASSPPSAGKLFF
v_call: TRBV29-1; j_call: TRBJ2-7; clone_size: NA; cdr3_aa: CSVVTASGRAYEQYF
v_call: TRBV6-1; j_call: TRBJ1-6; clone_size: NA; cdr3_aa: CASSRPRDRNSPLHF
v_call: TRBV10-3; j_call: TRBJ2-3; clone_size: once; cdr3_aa: CATNRGVRDTHYF
v_call: TRBV4-2; j_call: TRBJ2-7; clone_size: once; cdr3_aa: CASSRFVEEQYF
v_call: TRBV5-1; j_call: TRBJ2-6; clone_size: NA; cdr3_aa: CASSLEAGSGANVLTF
v_call: TRBV24-1; j_call: TRBJ2-3; clone_size: NA; cdr3_aa: CATSDPAGGPVDTQYF
v_call: TRBV9; j_call: TRBJ2-6; clone_size: few; cdr3_aa: CASSVGRSPSGANVLTF
v_call: TRBV4-1; j_call: TRBJ1-1; clone_size: NA; cdr3_aa: CASSPRDRVEGTEAFF
v_call: TRBV12-3/TRBV12-4; j_call: TRBJ2-7; clone_size: few; cdr3_aa: CASSLSAGGVEQYF
v_call: TRBV29-1; j_call: TRBJ2-1; clone_size: few; cdr3_aa: CSVERHLMGNEQFF
v_call: TRBV7-2; j_call: TRBJ2-5; clone_size: few; cdr3_aa: CASSLNGAFQETQYF
v_call: TRBV28; j_call: TRBJ1-5; clone_size: NA; cdr3_aa: CASSLFQGNQPQHF